This T cell receptor beta chain derives from a study of T cells expressing NK-cell markers (dated by TCRdb to 2018 to 2020). With respect to the entire study: In sorted CD3+CD56+NKG2C+, CD3+CD56+NKG2C- and CD3+CD56-NKG2C+ T-cell subsets from roughly 8 donors, TCR beta-chain repertoires were profiled. Of the eight sequenced donors, seven were found to be HCMV-seropositive and one was found to be HCMV-seronegative. The eight sequenced donors were randomly selected healthy volunteers, three men and five women. Illumina HiSeq 2000/2500, MiSeq or NextSeq was used to sequence libraries as 2 x 150 bp reads. Results and caveats for the whole study, not just this receptor: Whether the expanded NKG2C-expressing T cell clones were specific for HCMV antigens remained unclear. Those dominant clonotypes were again the most abundant among CD3+CD56-NKG2C+ cells in a few donors, at roughly 25-60.1%. In roughly six donors, the dominant CD3+CD56+NKG2C+ clonotypes were among the top 10 CD8+ clonotypes and accounted for 1.0-7.0% of CD8+ T cells.

This sample was sequenced with an Illumina HiSeq 2000. The TCR beta cDNA libraries were made using 5'RACE template switching, a step that added both a universal primer site and unique molecular identifiers. Priming for cDNA synthesis came from the TCR beta constant segment, and two successive PCR amplification steps followed. In the original analysis: MIGEC handled demultiplexing of the reads and grouping by UMI, while MiTCR was used to assemble and quantify clonotypes. To exclude erroneous sequences, any TCR cDNA sequence not supported by at least two reads was discarded. The tcR package was used for downstream repertoire analysis, and clonotypes were matched between fractions using CDR3 nucleotide sequence together with V segment. VDJmatch was used to annotate antigen specificity against VDJdb, with one amino acid substitution allowed in CDR3. The reads, reprocessed by TCRdb, yield one row per CDR3 protein sequence and no DNA. None of the V and J calls come from the authors' own analysis; TCRdb made them. This sample's table carries 300,000 to 500,000 distinct CDR3 sequences. Roughly a tenth of the sample rests with the top ten.

On this clonotype itself: No antigen is known for it.

To determine HCMV serostatus, a commercial ELISA kit was used to detect HCMV-specific IgG in serum. Ficoll density gradient centrifugation was used to isolate peripheral blood mononuclear cells from blood. Its CDR3 holds 13 amino acids, cysteine through phenylalanine. Only the protein is on record. CDR1 MGHRA and CDR2 YSYEKL were looked up in the germline V gene. Material for sequencing was blood T cells: a sorted CD56 or NKG2C T cell subset, CD4+ or CD8+ T cells, or bulk PBMC T cells (not recorded which). The chain couples TRBV4-1 to TRBJ2-1; the D call from TCRdb, TRBD2, cannot be confirmed without DNA. The source is a woman between 45 and 60 years old in good health. Donor details come from another sample of the same person, matched by shared clones. The CDR3 region has the sequence CATQGLARNEQFF.